This record concerns one T cell receptor beta chain sequence. Clones were sequenced by immunoSEQ multiplex PCR, and TCRdb holds only the in-frame ones, with some missing. This sample carries 150,000 to 200,000 clones, about 86% of them seen once, and the ten largest clones take around 5%. This entry comes from a study of control samples from healthy donors and cancer patients. Germline V gene data show CDR1 as SQVTM and CDR2 as ANQGSEA. The CDR3 is 12 amino acids. J was trimmed by 7 bases and V by 5 bases; bases with no gene match: 3. This sequence was found in a woman aged 25 to 39 in good health. The V call is TRBV29-1, the J call TRBJ1-5; 9 bases align to TRBD1. The sequenced sample was blood. The CDR3 is CSVRQGGQPQHF. The CDR3 DNA is TGCAGCGTTAGACAGGGGGGACAGCCCCAGCATTTT. The full variable domain, its missing parts supplied by reference TRBV29-1 and TRBJ1-5, is SAVISQKPSRDICQRGTSLTIQCQVDSQVTMMFWYRQQPGQSLTLIATANQGSEATYESGFVIDKFPISRPNLTFSTLTVSNMSPEDSSIYLCSVRQGGQPQHFGDGTRLSIL.